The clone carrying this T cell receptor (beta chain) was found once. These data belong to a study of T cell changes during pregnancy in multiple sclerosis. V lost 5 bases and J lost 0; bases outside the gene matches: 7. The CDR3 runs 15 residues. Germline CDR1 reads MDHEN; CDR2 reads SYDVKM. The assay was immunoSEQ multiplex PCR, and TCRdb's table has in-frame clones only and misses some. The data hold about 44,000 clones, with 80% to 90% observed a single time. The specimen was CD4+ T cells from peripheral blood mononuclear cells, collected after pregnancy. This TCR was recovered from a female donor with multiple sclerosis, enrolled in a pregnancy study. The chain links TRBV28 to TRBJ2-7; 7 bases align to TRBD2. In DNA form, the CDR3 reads TGTGCCAGCAGTGGGGCTAGCGGCAGCTCCTACGAGCAGTACTTC. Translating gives CASSGASGSSYEQYF.